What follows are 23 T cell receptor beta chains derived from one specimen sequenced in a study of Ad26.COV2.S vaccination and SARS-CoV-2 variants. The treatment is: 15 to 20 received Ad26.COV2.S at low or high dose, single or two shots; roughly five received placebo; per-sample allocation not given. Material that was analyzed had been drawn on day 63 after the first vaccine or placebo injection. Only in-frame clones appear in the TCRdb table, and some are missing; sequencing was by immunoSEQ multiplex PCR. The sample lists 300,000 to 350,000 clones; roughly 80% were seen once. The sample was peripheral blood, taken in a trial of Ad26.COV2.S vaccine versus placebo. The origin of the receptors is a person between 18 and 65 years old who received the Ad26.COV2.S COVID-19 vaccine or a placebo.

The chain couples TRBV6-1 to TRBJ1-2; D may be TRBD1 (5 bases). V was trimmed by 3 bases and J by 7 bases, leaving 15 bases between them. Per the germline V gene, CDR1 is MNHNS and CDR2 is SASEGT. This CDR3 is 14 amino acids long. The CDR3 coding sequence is TGTGCCAGCAGTGAGACCGGGACCGCGCGTGGCTACACCTTC. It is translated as CASSETGTARGYTF.

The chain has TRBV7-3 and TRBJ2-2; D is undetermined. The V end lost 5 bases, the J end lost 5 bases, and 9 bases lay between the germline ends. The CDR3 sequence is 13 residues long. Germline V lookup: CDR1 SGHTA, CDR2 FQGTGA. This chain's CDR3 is CASSPLLTGELFF. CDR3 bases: TGTGCCAGCAGCCCCCTTTTGACCGGGGAGCTGTTTTTT.

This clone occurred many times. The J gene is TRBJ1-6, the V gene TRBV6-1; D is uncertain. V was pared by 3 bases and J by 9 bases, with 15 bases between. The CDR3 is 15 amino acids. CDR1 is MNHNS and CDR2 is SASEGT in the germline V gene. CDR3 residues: CASSDAEFGSSPLHF. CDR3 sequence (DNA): TGTGCCAGCAGTGACGCGGAGTTTGGGAGTTCACCCCTCCACTTT.

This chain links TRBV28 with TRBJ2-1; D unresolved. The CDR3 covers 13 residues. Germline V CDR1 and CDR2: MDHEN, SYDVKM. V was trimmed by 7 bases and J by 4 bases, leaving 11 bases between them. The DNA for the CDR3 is TGTGCCAGCACCACTCCTGGTTACAATGAGCAGTTCTTC. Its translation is CASTTPGYNEQFF. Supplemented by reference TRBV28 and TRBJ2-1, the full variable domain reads DVKVTQSSRYLVKRTGEKVFLECVQDMDHENMFWYRQDPGLGLRLIYFSYDVKMKEKGDIPEGYSVSREKKERFSLILESASTNQTSMYLCASTTPGYNEQFFGPGTRLTVL.

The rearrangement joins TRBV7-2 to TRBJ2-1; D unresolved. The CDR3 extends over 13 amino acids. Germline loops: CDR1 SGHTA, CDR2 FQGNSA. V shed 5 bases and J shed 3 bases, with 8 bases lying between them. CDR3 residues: CASSLTVYNEQFF. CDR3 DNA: TGTGCCAGCAGCCTGACTGTCTACAATGAGCAGTTCTTC.

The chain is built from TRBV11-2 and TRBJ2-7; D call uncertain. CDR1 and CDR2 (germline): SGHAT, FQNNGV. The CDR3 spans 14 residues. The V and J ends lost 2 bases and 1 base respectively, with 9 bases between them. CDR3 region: CASSLFLSSYEQYF. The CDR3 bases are TGTGCCAGCAGCTTATTCCTTTCGTCCTACGAGCAGTACTTC.

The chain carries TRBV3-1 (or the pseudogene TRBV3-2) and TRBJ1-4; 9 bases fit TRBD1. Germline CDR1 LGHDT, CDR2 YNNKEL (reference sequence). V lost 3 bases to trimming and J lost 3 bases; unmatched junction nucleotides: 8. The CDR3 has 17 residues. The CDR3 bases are TGTGCCAGCAGCCAGGGGGGACAGGGTCTGGCTAATGAAAAACTGTTTTTT. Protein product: CASSQGGQGLANEKLFF.

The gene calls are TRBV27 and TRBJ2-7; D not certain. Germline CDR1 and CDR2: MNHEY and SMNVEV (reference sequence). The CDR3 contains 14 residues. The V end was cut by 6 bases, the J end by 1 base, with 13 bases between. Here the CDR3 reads CASRTRTESYEQYF. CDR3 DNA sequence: TGTGCCAGCAGAACCCGAACGGAGTCCTACGAGCAGTACTTC.

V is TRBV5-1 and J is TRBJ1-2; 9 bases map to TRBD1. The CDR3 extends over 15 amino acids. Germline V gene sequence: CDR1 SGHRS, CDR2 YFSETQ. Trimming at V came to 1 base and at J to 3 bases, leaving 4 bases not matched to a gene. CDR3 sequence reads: CASSLSQGADYGYTF. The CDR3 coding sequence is TGCGCCAGCAGCTTGTCACAGGGGGCGGACTATGGCTACACCTTC.

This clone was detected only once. CDR3 DNA: TGTGCCAGCAGTTTAGGACCCCGACAGGGGCTGACTGAAGCTTTCTTT. This translates into CASSLGPRQGLTEAFF. The chain has TRBV27 and TRBJ1-1, with 8 bases aligning to TRBD1. The germline V gene has CDR1 MNHEY and CDR2 SMNVEV (reference sequence). The ends lost 2 bases at V and 5 bases at J; junction bases unmatched: 10. CDR3 length: 16 residues.

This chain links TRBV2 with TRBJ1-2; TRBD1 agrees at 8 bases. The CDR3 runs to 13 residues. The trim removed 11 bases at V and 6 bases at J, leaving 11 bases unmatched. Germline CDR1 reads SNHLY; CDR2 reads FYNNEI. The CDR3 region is CAGDRGGFNGYTF. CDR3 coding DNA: TGTGCCGGAGACAGGGGAGGCTTTAATGGCTACACCTTC.

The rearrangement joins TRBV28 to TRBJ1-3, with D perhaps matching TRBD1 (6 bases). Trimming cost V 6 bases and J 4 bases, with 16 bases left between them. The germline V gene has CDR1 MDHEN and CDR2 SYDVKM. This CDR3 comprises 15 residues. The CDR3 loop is CASRTGPWTGNTIYF. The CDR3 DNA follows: TGTGCCAGCAGAACAGGGCCTTGGACCGGAAACACCATATATTTT. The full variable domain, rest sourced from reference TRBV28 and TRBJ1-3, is DVKVTQSSRYLVKRTGEKVFLECVQDMDHENMFWYRQDPGLGLRLIYFSYDVKMKEKGDIPEGYSVSREKKERFSLILESASTNQTSMYLCASRTGPWTGNTIYFGEGSWLTVV.

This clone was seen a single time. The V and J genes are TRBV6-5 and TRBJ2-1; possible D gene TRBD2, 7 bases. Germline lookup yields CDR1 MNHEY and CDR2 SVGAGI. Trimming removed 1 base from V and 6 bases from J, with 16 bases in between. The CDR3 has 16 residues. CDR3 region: CASSYFGGAPSNEQFF. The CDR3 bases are TGTGCCAGCAGTTACTTTGGGGGGGCACCGAGCAATGAGCAGTTCTTC.

CDR3 DNA sequence: TGTGCCACCATTCCGGGAAGGGGTGGGGAGACCCAGTACTTC. Translation: CATIPGRGGETQYF. The chain is built from TRBV28 and TRBJ2-5, with D perhaps being TRBD1 or TRBD2 (5 bases each). The CDR3 has 14 residues. The V end was cut by 10 bases, the J end by 5 bases, with 20 bases between. Germline V gives CDR1 MDHEN, CDR2 SYDVKM.

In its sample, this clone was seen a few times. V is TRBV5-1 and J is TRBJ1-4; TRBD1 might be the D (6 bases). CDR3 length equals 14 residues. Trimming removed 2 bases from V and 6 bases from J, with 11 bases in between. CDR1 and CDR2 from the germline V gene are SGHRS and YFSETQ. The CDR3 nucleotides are TGCGCCAGCAGCTTCGGGACATCTGATGAAAAACTGTTTTTT. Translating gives CASSFGTSDEKLFF.

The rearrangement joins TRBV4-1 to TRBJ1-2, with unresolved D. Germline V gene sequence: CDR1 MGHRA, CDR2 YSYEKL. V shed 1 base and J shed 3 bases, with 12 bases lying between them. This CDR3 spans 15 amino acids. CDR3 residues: CASSQVHHRDYGYTF. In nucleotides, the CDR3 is TGCGCCAGCAGCCAAGTTCATCACAGAGACTATGGCTACACCTTC.

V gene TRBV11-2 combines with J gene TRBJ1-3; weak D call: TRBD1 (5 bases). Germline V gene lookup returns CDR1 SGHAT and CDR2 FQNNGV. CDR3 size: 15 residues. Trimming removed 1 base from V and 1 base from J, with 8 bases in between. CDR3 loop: CASSLVGGSGNTIYF. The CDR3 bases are TGTGCCAGCAGCTTAGTTGGGGGTTCTGGAAACACCATATATTTT.

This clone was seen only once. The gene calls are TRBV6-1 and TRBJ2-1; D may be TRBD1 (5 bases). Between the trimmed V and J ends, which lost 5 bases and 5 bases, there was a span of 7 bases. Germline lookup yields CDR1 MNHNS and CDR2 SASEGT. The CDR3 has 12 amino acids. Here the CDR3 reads CASSSTDNEQFF. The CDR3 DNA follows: TGTGCCAGCAGTTCGACAGACAATGAGCAGTTCTTC.

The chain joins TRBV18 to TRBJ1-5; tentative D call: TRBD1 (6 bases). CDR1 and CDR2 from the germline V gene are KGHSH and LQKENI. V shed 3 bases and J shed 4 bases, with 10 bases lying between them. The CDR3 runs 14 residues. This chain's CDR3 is CASSPFDRNQPQHF. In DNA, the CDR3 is TGTGCCAGCTCACCCTTCGACAGGAATCAGCCCCAGCATTTT. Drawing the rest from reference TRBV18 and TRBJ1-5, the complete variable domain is NAGVMQNPRHLVRRRGQEARLRCSPMKGHSHVYWYRQLPEEGLKFMVYLQKENIIDESGMPKERFSAEFPKEGPSILRIQQVVRGDSAAYFCASSPFDRNQPQHFGDGTRLSIL.

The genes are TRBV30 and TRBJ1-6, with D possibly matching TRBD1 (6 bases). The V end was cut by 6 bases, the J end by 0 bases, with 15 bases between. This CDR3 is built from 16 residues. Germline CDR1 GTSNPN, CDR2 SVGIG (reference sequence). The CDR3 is CACPGAGSSYNSPLHF. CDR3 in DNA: TGTGCCTGCCCGGGGGCAGGAAGCTCCTATAATTCACCCCTCCACTTT.

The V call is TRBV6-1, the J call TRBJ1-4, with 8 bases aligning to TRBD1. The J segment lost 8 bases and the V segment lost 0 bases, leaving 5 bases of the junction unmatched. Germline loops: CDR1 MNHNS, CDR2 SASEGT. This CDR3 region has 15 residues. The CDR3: CASSEASRGREKLFF. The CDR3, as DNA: TGTGCCAGCAGTGAAGCTTCCAGGGGGCGGGAAAAACTGTTTTTT.

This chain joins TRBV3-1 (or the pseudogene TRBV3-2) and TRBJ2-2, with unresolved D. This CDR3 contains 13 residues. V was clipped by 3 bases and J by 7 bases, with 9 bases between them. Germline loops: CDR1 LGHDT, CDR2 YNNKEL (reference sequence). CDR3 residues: CASSQTNGGELFF. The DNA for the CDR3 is TGTGCCAGCAGCCAGACAAATGGCGGGGAGCTGTTTTTT.

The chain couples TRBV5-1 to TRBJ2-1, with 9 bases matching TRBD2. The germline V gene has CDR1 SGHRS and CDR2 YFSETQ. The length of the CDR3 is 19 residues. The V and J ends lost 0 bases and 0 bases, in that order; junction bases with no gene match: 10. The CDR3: CASSLAGALAGFSYNEQFF. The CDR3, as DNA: TGCGCCAGCAGCTTGGCGGGGGCCCTAGCGGGGTTCTCCTACAATGAGCAGTTCTTC. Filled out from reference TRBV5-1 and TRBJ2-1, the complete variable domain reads KAGVTQTPRYLIKTRGQQVTLSCSPISGHRSVSWYQQTPGQGLQFLFEYFSETQRNKGNFPGRFSGRQFSNSRSEMNVSTLELGDSALYLCASSLAGALAGFSYNEQFFGPGTRLTVL.